Following are 17 T cell receptor beta chains from one sample sequenced in a study of PD-L1 blockade in urothelial cancer. Specified time point: pretreatment peripheral blood. Sequenced by immunoSEQ multiplex PCR; TCRdb stores in-frame clones only, minus some. The sample shows 95,000 or so clones, around 86% of them seen only once. Source: PBMCs, taken around atezolizumab (anti-PD-L1) treatment. The receptors come from a man between 60 and 75 years old with urothelial cancer.

The rearrangement joins TRBV6-6 to TRBJ2-1, with D possibly matching TRBD1 (6 bases). With 4 bases removed from V and 5 bases from J, the gap between germline ends came to 12 bases. The CDR3 has 14 amino acids. CDR1 and CDR2 from the germline V gene are MNHNY and SVGAGI (reference sequence). The DNA of the CDR3 is TGTGCCAGCAGTTCCGGACAGTGGCACAATGAGCAGTTCTTC. Residues: CASSSGQWHNEQFF.

This clone occurred once. The chain uses TRBV5-1 and TRBJ1-1; D might be TRBD1 (6 bases). V was shortened by 0 bases and J by 4 bases, with 16 bases between the two germline ends. The length of the CDR3 is 16 residues. In germline, CDR1 is SGHRS, CDR2 YFSETQ. Here the CDR3 reads CASSLDGHRQVTEAFF. The DNA for the CDR3 is TGCGCCAGCAGCTTGGACGGTCACCGACAGGTCACTGAAGCTTTCTTT.

The rearrangement links TRBV6-5 to TRBJ1-1; no clear D. CDR1 and CDR2 from the germline V gene are MNHEY and SVGAGI. The CDR3 sequence is 13 residues long. Deletions cut 6 bases from V and 7 bases from J, with 15 bases between. For the CDR3, the DNA is TGTGCCAGCAGCGCACCTTTGGGCCTTGAAGCTTTCTTT. Protein: CASSAPLGLEAFF.

The chain carries TRBV6-1 and TRBJ1-5; a possible D gene is TRBD1 (5 bases). Germline loops: CDR1 MNHNS, CDR2 SASEGT. V shed 6 bases and J shed 3 bases, with 15 bases lying between them. This CDR3 region has 15 residues. The CDR3 bases are TGTGCCAGCAGAAGCAAGCGGGGGAACAATCAGCCCCAGCATTTT. Encoded protein: CASRSKRGNNQPQHF.

V usage is TRBV7-6 and J usage is TRBJ1-3; D call uncertain. The CDR3 spans 15 residues. The V end lost 0 bases, the J end lost 3 bases, and 9 bases lay between the germline ends. Germline assignment: CDR1 SGHVS and CDR2 FNYEAQ. CDR3 sequence reads: CASSLAALGGNTIYF. CDR3 nucleotides: TGTGCCAGCAGCTTAGCGGCCCTAGGTGGAAACACCATATATTTT.

The J gene is TRBJ1-5, the V gene TRBV28; D not resolved. The CDR3 is 16 amino acids. Germline V gives CDR1 MDHEN, CDR2 SYDVKM. Trimming removed 6 bases from V and 2 bases from J, with 17 bases in between. For the CDR3, the DNA is TGTGCCAGCAGCCCCGGCGGCCGAGGAGGCAATCAGCCCCAGCATTTT. Translated: CASSPGGRGGNQPQHF.

This clone appeared a single time. This specimen includes other DNA sequences encoding the same CDR3. The rearrangement joins TRBV9 to TRBJ2-1; TRBD2 matches 15 bases. V trimming: 2 bases; J trimming: 7 bases; junction bases outside the gene matches: 1. CDR1 is SGDLS and CDR2 is YYNGEE in the germline V gene. The CDR3 is 15 amino acids. Written as DNA, the CDR3 is TGTGCCAGCAGCGTCGGGACTAGCGGGAGGAATGAGCAGTTCTTC. It codes for CASSVGTSGRNEQFF.

The table lists this clone with a count of one. The V gene is TRBV7-2, the J gene TRBJ1-1, with 9 bases identical to TRBD1. V was clipped by 4 bases and J by 3 bases; unmatched bases: 3. Germline CDR1 and CDR2: SGHTA and FQGNSA. The CDR3 has 14 amino acids. The CDR3 DNA is TGTGCCAGCAGCTACAGGGGGCTTGACACTGAAGCTTTCTTT. Protein product: CASSYRGLDTEAFF.

The chain combines TRBV5-6 with TRBJ2-3; possibly TRBD2 for D (6 bases). Trimming took 2 bases from V and 1 from J, leaving 14 bases between them. CDR1 is SGHDT and CDR2 is YYEEEE in the germline V gene. The CDR3 has 16 amino acids. CDR3 sequence reads: CASSFRGNSRTDTQYF. The DNA for the CDR3 is TGTGCCAGCAGCTTTCGGGGGAATAGTCGCACAGATACGCAGTATTTT.

The V gene is TRBV4-2, the J gene TRBJ2-7; the match to TRBD2 covers 9 bases. Looked up from germline, CDR1 is LGHNA and CDR2 is YNFKEQ. V lost 4 bases and J lost 0; bases outside the gene matches: 13. The CDR3 loop spans 18 amino acids. As DNA, the CDR3 is TGTGCCAGCAGCCGAGCAAGCGGGAGGCCCTATTTCTCCTACGAGCAGTACTTC. Amino acids: CASSRASGRPYFSYEQYF.

The rearrangement uses TRBV6-4 and TRBJ2-2, with D maybe TRBD2 (6 bases). Germline CDR1 is MRHNA and CDR2 is SNTAGT. The CDR3 is 16 amino acids. The V end lost 5 bases, the J end lost 1 base, and 14 bases lay between the germline ends. DNA of the CDR3: TGTGCCAGCAGTCTATCGATTAGCGGGAACACCGGGGAGCTGTTTTTT. Translated, it gives CASSLSISGNTGELFF.

This chain links TRBV18 with TRBJ2-7; the match to TRBD2 covers 8 bases. With 5 bases clipped from V and 6 bases from J, the junction kept 21 bases outside the gene matches. The CDR3 totals 18 residues. Germline V gene lookup returns CDR1 KGHSH and CDR2 LQKENI. Written as DNA, the CDR3 is TGTGCCAGCTCATCACTTTACCGGGGGGGAAGTACCTACCCCGAGCAGTACTTC. Residues: CASSSLYRGGSTYPEQYF.

The chain carries TRBV4-2 and TRBJ2-7; 12 bases match TRBD2. This CDR3 comprises 16 residues. Looked up from germline, CDR1 is LGHNA and CDR2 is YNFKEQ. With V trimmed by 1 base and J by 1 base, 2 bases remained unmatched. The CDR3: CASSQALAGGSYEQYF. The CDR3 nucleotides read TGTGCCAGCAGCCAAGCTCTAGCGGGGGGGTCCTACGAGCAGTACTTC.

This sequence joins TRBV11-3 and TRBJ2-3, with D possibly being TRBD2 (7 bases). Germline loops: CDR1 SGHNT, CDR2 YENEEA. V lost 5 bases, J lost 1 base, and 13 bases lay in between. The CDR3 is 15 residues long. CDR3 sequence: CASSETGGRTDTQYF. The CDR3 DNA reads as TGTGCCAGCAGCGAAACGGGGGGCCGCACAGATACGCAGTATTTT. The full variable domain, its missing parts supplied by reference TRBV11-3 and TRBJ2-3, is EAGVVQSPRYKIIEKKQPVAFWCNPISGHNTLYWYLQNLGQGPELLIRYENEEAVDDSQLPKDRFSAERLKGVDSTLKIQPAELGDSAVYLCASSETGGRTDTQYFGPGTRLTVL.

The chain recombines TRBV5-4 with TRBJ2-7; D is perhaps TRBD2 (7 bases). V gave up 5 bases and J gave up 6 bases, with 21 bases separating them. The CDR3 is 15 amino acids. Germline CDR1 reads SGHNT; CDR2 reads YYREEE (reference sequence). DNA for the CDR3: TGTGCCAGCAGTCCAGGACTAGGGGGGCTCAGCGAGCAGTACTTC. The encoded protein is CASSPGLGGLSEQYF.

The chain has TRBV5-1 and TRBJ1-6; TRBD1 might be the D (6 bases). The CDR3 sequence is 14 residues long. V lost 0 bases and J lost 8, with 9 bases in between. The germline V gene encodes CDR1 SGHRS and CDR2 YFSETQ. CDR3 amino acids: CASSLEGGDSPLHF. The CDR3 nucleotides are TGCGCCAGCAGCTTGGAAGGGGGTGATTCACCCCTCCACTTT.

The chain uses TRBV18 and TRBJ2-2; 9 bases align to TRBD1. The CDR3 consists of 14 residues. Trimming at V came to 8 bases and at J to 5 bases, leaving 6 bases not matched to a gene. The germline V gene has CDR1 KGHSH and CDR2 LQKENI. CDR3 region: CASRQDRGTGELFF. CDR3 nucleotides: TGTGCCAGCCGCCAGGACAGGGGAACCGGGGAGCTGTTTTTT.